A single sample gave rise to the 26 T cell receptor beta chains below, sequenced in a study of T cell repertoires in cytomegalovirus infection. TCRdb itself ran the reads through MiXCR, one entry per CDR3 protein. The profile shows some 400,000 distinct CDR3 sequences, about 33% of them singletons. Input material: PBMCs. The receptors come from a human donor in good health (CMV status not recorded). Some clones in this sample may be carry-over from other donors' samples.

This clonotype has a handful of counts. For the CDR3, the DNA is TGTGCCAGCAGCTACGGGGGACTCTCGAACACTGAAGCTTTCTTT. As protein: CASSYGGLSNTEAFF. The chain uses TRBV5-4 and TRBJ1-1, with D tentatively TRBD1 (5 bases). V was cut by 3 bases and J by 1 base, with 13 bases left in between. Germline V gene lookup returns CDR1 SGHNT and CDR2 YYREEE (reference sequence). The CDR3 runs to 15 residues.

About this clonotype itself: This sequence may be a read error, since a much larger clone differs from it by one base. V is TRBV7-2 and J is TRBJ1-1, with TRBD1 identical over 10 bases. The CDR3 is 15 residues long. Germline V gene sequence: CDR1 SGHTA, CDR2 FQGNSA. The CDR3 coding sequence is TGTGCCAGCAGCTCGACAGGGGGCCGCAACACTGAAGCTTTATTT. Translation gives CASSSTGGRNTEALF.

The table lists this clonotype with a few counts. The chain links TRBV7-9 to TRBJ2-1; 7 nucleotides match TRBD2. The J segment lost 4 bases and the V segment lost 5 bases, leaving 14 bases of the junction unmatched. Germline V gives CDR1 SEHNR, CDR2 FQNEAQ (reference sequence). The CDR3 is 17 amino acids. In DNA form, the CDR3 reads TGTGCCAGCAGCAGTATAATTAGGAGCGGGGAGTACAATGAGCAGTTCTTC. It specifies CASSSIIRSGEYNEQFF.

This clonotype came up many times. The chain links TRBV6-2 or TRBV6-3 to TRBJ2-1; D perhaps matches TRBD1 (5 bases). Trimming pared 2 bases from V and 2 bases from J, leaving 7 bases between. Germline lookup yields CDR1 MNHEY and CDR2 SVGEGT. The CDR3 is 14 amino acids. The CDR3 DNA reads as TGTGCCAGCAGTTACGGGGCCACCTACAATGAGCAGTTCTTC. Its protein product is CASSYGATYNEQFF.

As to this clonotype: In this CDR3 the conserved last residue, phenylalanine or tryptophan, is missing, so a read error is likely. CDR3 region: CASSLEIAGVQETQYL. The CDR3 nucleotides are TGTGCCAGCAGCTTAGAGATAGCGGGGGTTCAGGAGACCCAGTACTTA. The chain employs TRBV11-2 and TRBJ2-5; 9 nucleotides agree with TRBD2. Germline CDR1 and CDR2: SGHAT and FQNNGV. Unmatched junction bases numbered 7, after V lost 0 bases and J lost 5 bases. The CDR3 covers 16 residues.

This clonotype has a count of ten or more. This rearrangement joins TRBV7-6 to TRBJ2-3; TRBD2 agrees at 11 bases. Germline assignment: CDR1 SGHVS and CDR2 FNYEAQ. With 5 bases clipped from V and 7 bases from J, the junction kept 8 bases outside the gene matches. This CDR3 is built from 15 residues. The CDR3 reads CASSPKLAGGNTQYF. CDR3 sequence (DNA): TGTGCCAGCAGCCCCAAGCTAGCGGGGGGTAATACGCAGTATTTT.

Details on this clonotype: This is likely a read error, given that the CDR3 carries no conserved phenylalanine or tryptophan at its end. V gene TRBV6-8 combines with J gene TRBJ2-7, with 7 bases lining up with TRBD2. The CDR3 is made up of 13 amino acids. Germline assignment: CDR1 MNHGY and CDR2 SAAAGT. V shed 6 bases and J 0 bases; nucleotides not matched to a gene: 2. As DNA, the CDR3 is TGTGCCAGCAGCCGGGACTACTCCTACGAGCAGTACTTA. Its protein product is CASSRDYSYEQYL.

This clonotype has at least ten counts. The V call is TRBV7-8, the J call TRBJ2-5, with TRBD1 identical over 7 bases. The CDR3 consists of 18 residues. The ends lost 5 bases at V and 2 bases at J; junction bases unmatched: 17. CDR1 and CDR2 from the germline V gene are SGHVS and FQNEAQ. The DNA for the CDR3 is TGTGCCAGCAGCCAATCTTTCGGACAGGCTAGAAGACAAGAGACCCAGTACTTC. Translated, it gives CASSQSFGQARRQETQYF.

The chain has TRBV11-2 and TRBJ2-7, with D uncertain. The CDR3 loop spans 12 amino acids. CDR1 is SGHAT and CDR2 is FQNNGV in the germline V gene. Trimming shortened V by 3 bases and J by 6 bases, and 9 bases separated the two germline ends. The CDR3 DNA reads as TGTGCCAGCAGCTTTCTTGCGGCCGAGCAGTACTTC. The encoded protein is CASSFLAAEQYF.

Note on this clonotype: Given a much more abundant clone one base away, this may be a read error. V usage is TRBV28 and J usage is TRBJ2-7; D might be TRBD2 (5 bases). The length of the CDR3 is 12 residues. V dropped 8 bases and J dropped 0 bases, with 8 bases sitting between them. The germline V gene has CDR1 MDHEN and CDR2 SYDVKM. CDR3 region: CASVGSSYEQYF. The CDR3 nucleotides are TGTGCCAGCGTAGGGAGCTCCTACGAGCAGTACTTC. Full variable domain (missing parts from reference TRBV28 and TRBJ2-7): DVKVTQSSRYLVKRTGEKVFLECVQDMDHENMFWYRQDPGLGLRLIYFSYDVKMKEKGDIPEGYSVSREKKERFSLILESASTNQTSMYLCASVGSSYEQYFGPGTRLTVT.

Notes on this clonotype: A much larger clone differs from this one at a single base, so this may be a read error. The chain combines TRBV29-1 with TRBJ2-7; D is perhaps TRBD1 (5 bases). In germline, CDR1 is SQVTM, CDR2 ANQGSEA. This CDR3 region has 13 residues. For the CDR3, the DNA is TGCCGCGTTTCGATTACAGGAAACTACGAGCAGTACTTC. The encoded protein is CRVSITGNYEQYF.

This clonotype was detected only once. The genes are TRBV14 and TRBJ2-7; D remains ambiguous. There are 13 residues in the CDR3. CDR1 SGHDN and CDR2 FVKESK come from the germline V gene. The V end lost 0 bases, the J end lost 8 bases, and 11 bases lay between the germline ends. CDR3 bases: TGTGCCAGCAGCCAAGATGACCCCTCGCAGCAGTACTTC. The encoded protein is CASSQDDPSQQYF.

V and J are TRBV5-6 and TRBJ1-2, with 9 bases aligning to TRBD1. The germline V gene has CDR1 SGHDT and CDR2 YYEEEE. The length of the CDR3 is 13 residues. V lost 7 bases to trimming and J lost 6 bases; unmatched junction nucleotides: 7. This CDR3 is CASGGQGKNGYTF. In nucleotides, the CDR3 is TGTGCCAGCGGGGGACAGGGAAAAAATGGCTACACCTTC.

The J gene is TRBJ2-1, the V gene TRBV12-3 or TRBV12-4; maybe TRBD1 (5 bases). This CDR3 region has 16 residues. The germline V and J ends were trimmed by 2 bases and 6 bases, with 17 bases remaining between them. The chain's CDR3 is CASSLPFPTAGNEQFF. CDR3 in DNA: TGTGCCAGCAGTTTACCCTTTCCGACAGCTGGCAATGAGCAGTTCTTC.

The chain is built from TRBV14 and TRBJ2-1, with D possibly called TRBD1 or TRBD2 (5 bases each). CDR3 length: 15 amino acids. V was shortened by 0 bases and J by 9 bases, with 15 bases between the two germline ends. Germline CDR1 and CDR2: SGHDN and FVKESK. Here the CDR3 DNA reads TGTGCCAGCAGCCAAGAGCCGGGACCCTGGGGTGAGCAGTTCTTC. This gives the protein CASSQEPGPWGEQFF.

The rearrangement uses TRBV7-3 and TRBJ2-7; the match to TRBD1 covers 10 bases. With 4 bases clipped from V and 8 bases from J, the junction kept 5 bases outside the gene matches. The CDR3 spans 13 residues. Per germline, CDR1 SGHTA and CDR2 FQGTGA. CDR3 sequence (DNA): TGTGCCAGCAGCTCTGGGACAGGGGCGAAGCAGTACTTC. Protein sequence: CASSSGTGAKQYF. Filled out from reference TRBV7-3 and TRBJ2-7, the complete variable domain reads GAGVSQTPSNKVTEKGKYVELRCDPISGHTALYWYRQSLGQGPEFLIYFQGTGAADDSGLPNDRFFAVRPEGSVSTLKIQRTERGDSAVYLCASSSGTGAKQYFGPGTRLTVT.

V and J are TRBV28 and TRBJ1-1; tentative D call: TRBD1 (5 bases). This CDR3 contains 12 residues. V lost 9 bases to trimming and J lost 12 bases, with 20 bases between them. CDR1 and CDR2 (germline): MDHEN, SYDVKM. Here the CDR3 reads CASSLGVGWSFF. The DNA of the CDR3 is TGTGCCAGTTCACTAGGGGTTGGGTGGTCTTTCTTT.

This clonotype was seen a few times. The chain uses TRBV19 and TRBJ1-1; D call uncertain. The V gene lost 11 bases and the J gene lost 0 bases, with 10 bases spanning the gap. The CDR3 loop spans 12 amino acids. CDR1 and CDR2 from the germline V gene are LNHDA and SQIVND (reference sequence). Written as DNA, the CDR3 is TGTGCCGCTGGGTGGATGAACACTGAAGCTTTCTTT. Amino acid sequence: CAAGWMNTEAFF.

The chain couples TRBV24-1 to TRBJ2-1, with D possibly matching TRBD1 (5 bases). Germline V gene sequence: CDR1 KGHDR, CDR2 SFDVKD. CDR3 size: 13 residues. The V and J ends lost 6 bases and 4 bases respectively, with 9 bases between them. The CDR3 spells CATSRPGYNEQFF. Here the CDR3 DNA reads TGTGCCACCAGTCGGCCAGGGTACAATGAGCAGTTCTTC.

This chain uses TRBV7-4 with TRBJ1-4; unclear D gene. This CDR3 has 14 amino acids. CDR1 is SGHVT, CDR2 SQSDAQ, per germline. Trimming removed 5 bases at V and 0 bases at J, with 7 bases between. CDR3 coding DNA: TGTGCCAGCAGCAAGGCCGCAACTAATGAAAAACTGTTTTTT. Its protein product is CASSKAATNEKLFF.

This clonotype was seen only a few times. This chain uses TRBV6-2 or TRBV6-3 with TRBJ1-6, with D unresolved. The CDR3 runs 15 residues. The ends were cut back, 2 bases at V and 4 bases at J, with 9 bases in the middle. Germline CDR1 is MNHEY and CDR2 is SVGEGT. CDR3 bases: TGTGCCAGCAGTTACATCTGGTCTTATAATTCACCCCTCCACTTT. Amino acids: CASSYIWSYNSPLHF.

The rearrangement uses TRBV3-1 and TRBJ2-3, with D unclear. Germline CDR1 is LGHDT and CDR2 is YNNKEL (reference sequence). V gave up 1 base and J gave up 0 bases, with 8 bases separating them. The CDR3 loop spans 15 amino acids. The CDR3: CASSQARHSTDTQYF. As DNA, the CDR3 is TGTGCCAGCAGCCAAGCCCGGCATAGCACAGATACGCAGTATTTT.

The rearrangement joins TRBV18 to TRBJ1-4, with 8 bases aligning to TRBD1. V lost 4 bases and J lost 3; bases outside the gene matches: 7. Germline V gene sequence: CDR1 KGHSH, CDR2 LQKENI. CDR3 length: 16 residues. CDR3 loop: CASSLSGQAANEKLFF. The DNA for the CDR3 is TGTGCCAGCTCACTGTCGGGACAGGCGGCTAATGAAAAACTGTTTTTT.

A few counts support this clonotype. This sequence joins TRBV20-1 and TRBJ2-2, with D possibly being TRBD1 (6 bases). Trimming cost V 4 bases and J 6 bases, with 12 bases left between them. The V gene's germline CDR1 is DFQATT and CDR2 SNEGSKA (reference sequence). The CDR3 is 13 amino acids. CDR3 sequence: CSAKRTASGELFF. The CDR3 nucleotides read TGCAGTGCTAAACGGACAGCCTCCGGGGAGCTGTTTTTT.

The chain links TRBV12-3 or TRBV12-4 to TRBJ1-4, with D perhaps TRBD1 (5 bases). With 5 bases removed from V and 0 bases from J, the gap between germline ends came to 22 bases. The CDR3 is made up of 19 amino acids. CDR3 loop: CASSMPDRTKGPTNEKLFF. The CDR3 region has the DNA TGTGCCAGCAGTATGCCCGATAGGACCAAGGGGCCAACTAATGAAAAACTGTTTTTT.

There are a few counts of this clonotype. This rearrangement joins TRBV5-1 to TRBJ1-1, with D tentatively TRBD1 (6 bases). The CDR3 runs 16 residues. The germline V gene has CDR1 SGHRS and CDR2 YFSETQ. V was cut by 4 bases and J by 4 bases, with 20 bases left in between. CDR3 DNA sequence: TGCGCCAGCAGCCTACATGTATGGGGGGCTGCCACTGAAGCTTTCTTT. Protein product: CASSLHVWGAATEAFF.